The 24 T cell receptor beta chains in this list originate from one sample, sequenced in a study of CD8 T cells in Susac syndrome. The RNA, about 0.5 to 1 ug, was put through reverse transcription using random hexamers. TCRdb independently ran MiXCR on the immunoSEQ multiplex PCR reads; one entry per CDR3 protein. The top ten clones hold 0.2% to 0.3% of a sample with 80,000 or so distinct CDR3 sequences, approximately 94% of them seen once. What was sequenced was CD8+ T cells from PBMCs. These receptors were taken from a human donor in good health.

The chain joins TRBV7-9 to TRBJ2-5; 9 bases fit TRBD2. V shed 3 bases and J 3 bases; nucleotides not matched to a gene: 2. CDR3 length: 14 amino acids. Germline V lookup: CDR1 SEHNR, CDR2 FQNEAQ (reference sequence). The CDR3 region is CASSLRLAEETQYF. The CDR3 DNA sequence: TGTGCCAGCAGCTTGAGACTAGCGGAAGAGACCCAGTACTTC. The full variable domain, completed using reference TRBV7-9 and TRBJ2-5, is DTGVSQNPRHKITKRGQNVTFRCDPISEHNRLYWYRQTLGQGPEFLTYFQNEAQLEKSRLLSDRFSAERPKGSFSTLEIQRTEQGDSAMYLCASSLRLAEETQYFGPGTRLLVL.

This clonotype was seen only a few times. The chain has TRBV5-1 and TRBJ1-6; TRBD1 is a possible D gene (6 bases). V lost 4 bases, J lost 3 bases, and 14 bases lay in between. This CDR3 is 16 amino acids long. Germline CDR1 and CDR2: SGHRS and YFSETQ. The DNA of the CDR3 is TGCGCCAGCAGCCGGGACACCGAGGTCTATAATTCACCCCTCCACTTT. Encoded protein: CASSRDTEVYNSPLHF.

This sequence joins TRBV4-3 and TRBJ2-2; D remains ambiguous. CDR1 LGHNA and CDR2 YSLEER come from the germline V gene. Trimming pared 0 bases from V and 4 bases from J, leaving 6 bases between. The CDR3 covers 14 residues. The CDR3 nucleotides are TGCGCCAGCAGCCAAGATGCCTTCACCGGGGAGCTGTTTTTT. Amino acids: CASSQDAFTGELFF.

The genes are TRBV30 and TRBJ2-1; TRBD2 might be the D (5 bases). The CDR3 has 14 amino acids. The germline CDR1 and CDR2 sequences are GTSNPN and SVGIG (reference sequence). With 2 bases removed from V and 0 bases from J, the gap between germline ends came to 8 bases. The CDR3 loop reads CAWSTGSSYNEQFF. The CDR3, as DNA: TGTGCCTGGAGTACGGGGAGCTCCTACAATGAGCAGTTCTTC. Combining the CDR3 with reference TRBV30 and TRBJ2-1 gives the whole variable domain SQTIHQWPATLVQPVGSPLSLECTVEGTSNPNLYWYRQAAGRGLQLLFYSVGIGQISSEVPQNLSASRPQDRQFILSSKKLLLSDSGFYLCAWSTGSSYNEQFFGPGTRLTVL.

V gene TRBV5-1 combines with J gene TRBJ2-2; the D gene could be TRBD1 or TRBD2 (5 bases each). Trimming cost V 4 bases and J 0 bases, with 13 bases left between them. Germline V gives CDR1 SGHRS, CDR2 YFSETQ. This CDR3 has 16 amino acids. CDR3 loop: CASSRIEGPNTGELFF. DNA of the CDR3: TGCGCCAGCAGCCGAATAGAGGGACCGAACACCGGGGAGCTGTTTTTT.

This clonotype has only one observation. V usage is TRBV19 and J usage is TRBJ2-2; D unclear. V lost 3 bases, J lost 5 bases, and 13 bases lay in between. Germline CDR1 LNHDA, CDR2 SQIVND (reference sequence). CDR3 length: 15 residues. CDR3 loop: CASSIPQVGTGELFF. In DNA form, the CDR3 reads TGTGCCAGTAGTATCCCCCAGGTGGGGACCGGGGAGCTGTTTTTT.

The chain carries TRBV6-1 and TRBJ2-3, with D perhaps matching TRBD2 (5 bases). The V end was cut by 4 bases, the J end by 0 bases, with 14 bases between. The CDR3 runs to 16 residues. Germline CDR1 is MNHNS and CDR2 is SASEGT. In DNA, the CDR3 is TGTGCCAGCAGTGGTTTGGGGATAGCGAGCACAGATACGCAGTATTTT. This codes for CASSGLGIASTDTQYF.

The chain uses TRBV7-9 and TRBJ2-3; 7 bases are a match to TRBD1. The V and J ends lost 5 bases and 5 bases, in that order; junction bases with no gene match: 10. Germline V gene lookup returns CDR1 SEHNR and CDR2 FQNEAQ (reference sequence). The CDR3 runs 15 residues. CDR3 in amino acids: CASSHRDSLVDTQYF. CDR3 nucleotides: TGTGCCAGCAGCCACCGGGACAGTTTAGTAGATACGCAGTATTTT.

In its sample, this clonotype was seen a few times. V is TRBV14 and J is TRBJ2-3; possible D gene TRBD2, 6 bases. Germline V gene data show CDR1 as SGHDN and CDR2 as FVKESK. Trimming left V 5 bases short and J 4 bases short, with 10 bases between. This CDR3 comprises 13 residues. The CDR3 here is CASSYGSADTQYF. The CDR3, as DNA: TGTGCCAGCAGCTACGGGAGTGCAGATACGCAGTATTTT. Full variable domain (outside the CDR3, taken from reference TRBV14 and TRBJ2-3): EAGVTQFPSHSVIEKGQTVTLRCDPISGHDNLYWYRRVMGKEIKFLLHFVKESKQDESGMPNNRFLAERTGGTYSTLKVQPAELEDSGVYFCASSYGSADTQYFGPGTRLTVL.

The chain recombines TRBV6-8 with TRBJ2-7; possible D gene TRBD2, 5 bases. Germline CDR1 and CDR2: MNHGY and SAAAGT. This CDR3 has 16 amino acids. Trimming stripped 3 bases from V and 1 base from J, with 16 bases between. The CDR3 is CASSYLTPSGSYEQYV. The CDR3 nucleotides are TGTGCCAGCAGTTATCTCACCCCTTCGGGGTCCTACGAGCAGTACGTC.

The chain uses TRBV5-1 and TRBJ2-5, with D maybe TRBD2 (5 bases). V was cut by 2 bases and J by 1 base, with 9 bases left in between. The CDR3 runs to 14 residues. The germline V gene has CDR1 SGHRS and CDR2 YFSETQ. The CDR3 reads CASSFGEGQETQYF. Written as DNA, the CDR3 is TGCGCCAGCAGCTTCGGTGAGGGCCAAGAGACCCAGTACTTC.

The chain carries TRBV30 and TRBJ1-2; D gene ambiguous. This CDR3 region has 16 residues. V was clipped by 1 base and J by 3 bases, with 18 bases between them. The germline V gene encodes CDR1 GTSNPN and CDR2 SVGIG (reference sequence). The CDR3 is CAWSGVSTANHYGYTF. DNA for the CDR3: TGTGCCTGGAGTGGAGTATCGACCGCAAATCACTATGGCTACACCTTC.

V and J are TRBV5-6 and TRBJ2-7, with D tentatively TRBD2 (6 bases). Looked up from germline, CDR1 is SGHDT and CDR2 is YYEEEE. V was shortened by 7 bases and J by 0 bases, with 17 bases between the two germline ends. The CDR3 is made up of 15 amino acids. The CDR3, as DNA: TGTGCCAGCTCCCACGGGGAGGTAAGCTCCTACGAGCAGTACGTC. Translation gives CASSHGEVSSYEQYV.

The V gene is TRBV14, the J gene TRBJ2-1; D gene ambiguous. The V end lost 5 bases, the J end lost 11 bases, and 19 bases lay between the germline ends. The CDR3 sequence is 14 residues long. The germline V gene has CDR1 SGHDN and CDR2 FVKESK. The CDR3 region is CASSEFPDQHQQFF. The DNA of the CDR3 is TGTGCCAGCAGCGAATTCCCAGACCAGCATCAGCAGTTCTTC.

V is TRBV12-3 or TRBV12-4 and J is TRBJ2-5; 8 nucleotides line up with TRBD1. The CDR3 consists of 16 residues. V shed 1 base, J shed 1 base, and the junction held 5 bases outside the gene matches. CDR3 DNA: TGTGCCAGCAGTTTAGGGACAGGGCCCATCCAAGAGACCCAGTACTTC. Translating it yields CASSLGTGPIQETQYF.

This chain's CDR3 is CASSLLGTLGDIQYF. CDR3 nucleotides: TGTGCCAGCAGTTTGCTCGGAACGCTGGGAGACATTCAGTACTTC. The V call is TRBV27, the J call TRBJ2-4; TRBD2 might be the D (5 bases). The CDR3 is 15 amino acids. V lost 3 bases to trimming and J lost 8 bases, with 17 bases between them. Germline lookup yields CDR1 MNHEY and CDR2 SMNVEV (reference sequence).

The gene calls are TRBV4-1 and TRBJ2-1; D may correspond to TRBD1 or TRBD2 (5 bases each). Trimming removed 3 bases from V and 2 bases from J, with 14 bases in between. The germline V gene encodes CDR1 MGHRA and CDR2 YSYEKL. This CDR3 has 16 residues. CDR3 amino acids: CASSHPVVGAYNEQFF. For the CDR3, the DNA is TGCGCCAGCAGCCACCCCGTAGTGGGGGCCTACAATGAGCAGTTCTTC.

The J gene is TRBJ2-3, the V gene TRBV6-1; 8 nucleotides agree with TRBD2. The V segment lost 0 bases and the J segment 1 base; nucleotides outside the gene matches: 0. The CDR3 totals 15 residues. From germline, CDR1 is MNHNS and CDR2 SASEGT. The CDR3 loop is CASSEARGGTDTQYF. The DNA for the CDR3 is TGTGCCAGCAGTGAAGCGCGGGGGGGCACAGATACGCAGTATTTT.

This chain links TRBV20-1 with TRBJ2-7; D is possibly TRBD1 or TRBD2 (6 bases each). Germline lookup yields CDR1 DFQATT and CDR2 SNEGSKA (reference sequence). V lost 6 bases and J lost 3, with 12 bases in between. CDR3 length: 12 amino acids. CDR3 sequence (DNA): TGCAGTGCCGTGGAGGGGGGCTACGAGCAGTACTTC. As protein: CSAVEGGYEQYF.

The gene calls are TRBV7-9 and TRBJ1-4; D might be TRBD1 (5 bases). The V end lost 5 bases, the J end lost 4 bases, and 14 bases lay between the germline ends. This CDR3 is 15 amino acids long. The germline gives CDR1 SEHNR, CDR2 FQNEAQ (reference sequence). CDR3 DNA: TGTGCCAGCAGCCCACGACAGCGACTTAATGAAAAACTGTTTTTT. Protein product: CASSPRQRLNEKLFF.

The chain is built from TRBV29-1 and TRBJ2-1; a weak D match, TRBD2 (5 bases). The CDR3 length is 11 residues. The ends were cut back, 8 bases at V and 10 bases at J, with 15 bases in the middle. CDR1 is SQVTM and CDR2 is ANQGSEA in the germline V gene. The DNA for the CDR3 is TGCAGCACCCGCCGGACTTTCGAGCAGTTCTTC. It is translated as CSTRRTFEQFF.

Here the CDR3 reads CSASRGRAPYNEQFF. CDR3 in DNA: TGCAGTGCGAGCCGAGGGAGGGCTCCATACAATGAGCAGTTCTTC. The chain uses TRBV20-1 and TRBJ2-1; 7 bases fit TRBD2. Germline V gene data show CDR1 as DFQATT and CDR2 as SNEGSKA (reference sequence). The CDR3 is made up of 15 amino acids. With V trimmed by 6 bases and J by 4 bases, 12 bases remained unmatched.

The chain has TRBV9 and TRBJ2-2, with TRBD2 matching over 7 bases. V was pared by 7 bases and J by 3 bases, with 9 bases of the junction left unmatched. Germline V gives CDR1 SGDLS, CDR2 YYNGEE. This CDR3 spans 15 amino acids. Written as DNA, the CDR3 is TGTGCCAGCGAGGGGACGACTAGCTACACCGGGGAGCTGTTTTTT. Amino acids: CASEGTTSYTGELFF.

This rearrangement joins TRBV9 to TRBJ2-7; D is ambiguous. V was trimmed by 0 bases and J by 3 bases, leaving 10 bases between them. This CDR3 has 14 amino acids. In germline, CDR1 is SGDLS, CDR2 YYNGEE. The CDR3: CASSVGGKVYEQYF. The CDR3, as DNA: TGTGCCAGCAGCGTAGGGGGAAAGGTCTACGAGCAGTACTTC.